The 22 T cell receptor beta chains in this list originate from one sample, sequenced in a study of T cells in women clearing cervical HPV infection. Profiled with immunoSEQ multiplex PCR; TCRdb holds only in-frame clones, not every one. The repertoire table contains roughly 29,000 clones. Sequencing input: blood buffy coat. Receptor source: a woman aged 18-70 years with a cervical HPV16 infection that either progressed to CIN3+ or cleared (not recorded which).

Concerning this clone itself: The CDR3 end falls 3 residues outside the read, so it is completed with the germline J gene. The chain combines TRBV20-1 with TRBJ1-3, with D uncertain. This CDR3 has 12 residues. CDR1 and CDR2 from the germline V gene are DFQATT and SNEGSKA (reference sequence). V lost 3 bases and J lost 4, with 7 bases in between. The covered CDR3 bases are TGCAGTGCTAGTCTCGGGGGAAACACC. It specifies CSASLGGNT. In full, the CDR3 is CSASLGGNTIYF.

Note on this clone: The read ends 3 residues shy of where the CDR3 ends; the end is completed using the germline J gene. The genes are TRBV30 and TRBJ2-1, with 7 bases matching TRBD1. Germline V gene data show CDR1 as GTSNPN and CDR2 as SVGIG (reference sequence). The CDR3 totals 17 residues. The V gene end was trimmed by 2 bases and the J gene end by 0 bases; junction bases not matched to a gene: 10. The CDR3 sequence: CAWSPPTGEGSYNEQFF. The DNA read from the CDR3 is TGTGCCTGGAGTCCACCTACAGGGGAAGGCTCCTACAATGAG. Full variable domain (outside the CDR3, taken from reference TRBV30 and TRBJ2-1): SQTIHQWPATLVQPVGSPLSLECTVEGTSNPNLYWYRQAAGRGLQLLFYSVGIGQISSEVPQNLSASRPQDRQFILSSKKLLLSDSGFYLCAWSPPTGEGSYNEQFFGPGTRLTVL.

Worth noting for this clone: The read is 3 residues too short to cover the CDR3 end, so that end is filled in from the germline J gene. This chain links TRBV28 with TRBJ2-1; 8 bases line up with TRBD2. This CDR3 is 14 amino acids long. Germline V CDR1 and CDR2: MDHEN, SYDVKM. Trimming cost V 6 bases and J 5 bases; bases outside gene matches: 6. The chain's CDR3 is CASSPGTRDNEQFF. The CDR3 bases that were read are TGTGCCAGCAGCCCCGGGACTAGGGACAATGAG.

Notes on this clone: Coverage ceases 3 residues before the CDR3 finishes, and the germline J gene fills in the end. The V gene is TRBV7-9, the J gene TRBJ2-7; TRBD1 matches at 7 bases. Trimming took 1 base from V and 2 from J; bases not matched to a gene: 2. This CDR3 region has 14 residues. Per germline, CDR1 SEHNR and CDR2 FQNEAQ (reference sequence). CDR3 sequence: CASSLDQGAYEQYF. The CDR3 bases that were read are TGTGCCAGCAGCTTAGACCAGGGGGCCTACGAG.

In regard to this clone: The read is 3 residues too short to cover the CDR3 end, so that end is filled in from the germline J gene. This chain links TRBV2 with TRBJ2-3; maybe TRBD1 (5 bases). CDR3 length equals 15 residues. V lost 8 bases and J lost 0, with 15 bases in between. Germline CDR1 and CDR2: SNHLY and FYNNEI. CDR3 DNA (partial): TGTGCCAGCGCTACGGACACTGCTAGCACAGATACG. Translation gives CASATDTASTDT. The whole CDR3 sequence is CASATDTASTDTQYF.

About this clone: The CDR3 end falls 3 residues outside the read, so it is completed with the germline J gene. V usage is TRBV30 and J usage is TRBJ1-4, with D tentatively TRBD1 (5 bases). The CDR3 runs 13 residues. The V and J ends lost 5 bases and 3 bases respectively, with 10 bases between them. CDR1 and CDR2 from the germline V gene are GTSNPN and SVGIG (reference sequence). The CDR3 sequence is CAWCEGPNEKLFF. The CDR3 DNA, read in part, is TGTGCCTGGTGTGAGGGGCCTAATGAAAAA.

CDR3 bases read: TGTGCCAGCTCACCCCTTGGGACAGGCGAAGGTACCTATGGT. It encodes CASSPLGTGEGTYG. The full CDR3 reads CASSPLGTGEGTYGQYF. This chain links TRBV18 with TRBJ2-4; 8 bases agree with TRBD1. The read falls 3 residues short of the CDR3 end, and the missing part is taken from the germline J gene. Per germline, CDR1 KGHSH and CDR2 LQKENI. The CDR3 spans 17 residues. Using reference TRBV18 and TRBJ2-4 for the parts outside the CDR3, the full variable domain is NAGVMQNPRHLVRRRGQEARLRCSPMKGHSHVYWYRQLPEEGLKFMVYLQKENIIDESGMPKERFSAEFPKEGPSILRIQQVVRGDSAAYFCASSPLGTGEGTYGQYFGAGTRLSVL.

Notes on this clone: The CDR3 end lies 3 residues beyond the end of the read and is filled in from the germline J gene. The chain couples TRBV7-9 to TRBJ2-2; 8 bases align to TRBD1. This CDR3 is 14 amino acids long. Per germline, CDR1 SEHNR and CDR2 FQNEAQ (reference sequence). The covered CDR3 bases are TGTGCCAGCAGCCCTCGACAGGGGCGATCACCG. Residues: CASSPRQGRSP. The full CDR3 sequence reads CASSPRQGRSPLFF.

Worth noting for this clone: The CDR3 end is not reached by the read, which stops 3 residues before it; the germline J gene fills it in. The chain has TRBV6-1 and TRBJ2-5; weak D call: TRBD1 (5 bases). The V gene lost 4 bases and the J gene lost 5 bases, with 14 bases spanning the gap. This CDR3 contains 14 residues. CDR1 is MNHNS and CDR2 is SASEGT in the germline V gene. The CDR3 bases that were read are TGTGCCAGCAGTGGGGATAGGGGTGTGGAGACC. Translating it yields CASSGDRGVET. The complete CDR3 reads CASSGDRGVETQYF.

Notes on this clone: With the read ending 3 residues before the CDR3 end, the germline J gene is used to fill in that end. This chain uses TRBV20-1 with TRBJ2-6; D uncertain. From germline, CDR1 is DFQATT and CDR2 SNEGSKA (reference sequence). There are 13 residues in the CDR3. The germline V and J ends were trimmed by 3 bases and 4 bases, with 7 bases remaining between them. The CDR3: CSARLSGANVLTF. The CDR3 DNA, read in part, is TGCAGTGCTAGGTTGTCGGGGGCCAACGTC.

Points on this clone: From the germline J gene comes the end of the CDR3, since the read stops 3 residues before it. V usage is TRBV29-1 and J usage is TRBJ2-1; D is possibly TRBD1 (6 bases). The germline gives CDR1 SQVTM, CDR2 ANQGSEA. V shed 4 bases and J shed 5 bases, with 18 bases lying between them. The CDR3 spans 15 residues. The CDR3 DNA, read in part, is TGCAGCGTTGGCCAGGGGTACGTTTCACACAATGAG. Protein sequence: CSVGQGYVSHNE. The full CDR3 protein reads CSVGQGYVSHNEQFF.

As for this clone: The missing CDR3 end, 3 residues past where the read stops, is filled in from the germline J gene. The rearrangement links TRBV19 to TRBJ1-3; D might be TRBD1 (5 bases). The CDR3 contains 16 residues. The V end lost 4 bases, the J end lost 7 bases, and 20 bases lay between the germline ends. CDR1 and CDR2 from the germline V gene are LNHDA and SQIVND (reference sequence). Incomplete CDR3 DNA: TGTGCCAGTAGTACAGGGACGGCGGGGAGTGGGAACACC. This translates into CASSTGTAGSGNT. The entire CDR3 sequence reads CASSTGTAGSGNTIYF.

Regarding this clone: From the germline J gene comes the end of the CDR3, since the read stops 3 residues before it. The chain has TRBV5-4 and TRBJ2-2, with TRBD2 identical over 7 bases. CDR3 length: 14 residues. V was pared by 3 bases and J by 7 bases, with 6 bases of the junction left unmatched. Germline CDR1 SGHNT, CDR2 YYREEE (reference sequence). The part of the CDR3 DNA that was read is TGTGCCAGCAGCTGGACTAGTGACAGCGGGGAG. This translates into CASSWTSDSGE. The whole CDR3 is CASSWTSDSGELFF.

A remark on this clone: The read ends 3 residues early relative to the CDR3; the germline J gene fills the gap. The rearrangement links TRBV5-1 to TRBJ2-2; no reliable D call. Germline V gene data show CDR1 as SGHRS and CDR2 as YFSETQ. This CDR3 is 14 amino acids long. The germline V and J ends were trimmed by 6 bases and 2 bases, with 11 bases remaining between them. Incomplete CDR3 DNA: TGCGCCAGCAAGGTAGCCGCAAACACCGGGGAG. Translating gives CASKVAANTGE. The CDR3, in full, reads CASKVAANTGELFF.

About this clone: The read halts 3 residues ahead of the CDR3 end, with the missing end drawn from the germline J gene. The chain couples TRBV2 to TRBJ2-1; 9 bases are shared with TRBD2. V was clipped by 11 bases and J by 8 bases; unmatched bases: 7. Germline loops: CDR1 SNHLY, CDR2 FYNNEI. The CDR3 is 12 residues long. CDR3 DNA, as far as it was read: TGTGCCCGGCGCGGGGGGGTGGATGAG. It encodes CARRGGVDE. The CDR3, in full, reads CARRGGVDEQFF.

As for this clone: The read ends 3 residues before the CDR3 terminus; that terminus is restored from the germline J gene. The chain recombines TRBV6-1 with TRBJ1-2; no reliable D call. CDR3 size: 14 residues. Trimming cost V 1 base and J 4 bases, with 10 bases left between them. Looked up from germline, CDR1 is MNHNS and CDR2 is SASEGT. CDR3 DNA (partial): TGTGCCAGCAGTGAAGAACTAGGACTCTATGGC. Residues: CASSEELGLYG. The full CDR3 sequence reads CASSEELGLYGYTF.

Comments on this clone: The DNA ends 3 residues before the CDR3 does, and the rest of the CDR3 is filled in from the germline J gene. This rearrangement joins TRBV7-6 to TRBJ2-7; 10 bases are shared with TRBD1. V gave up 5 bases and J gave up 0 bases; unmatched junction bases: 1. This CDR3 has 14 amino acids. From germline, CDR1 is SGHVS and CDR2 FNYEAQ. CDR3 sequence reads: CASSRTGGSYEQYF. The CDR3 bases that were read are TGTGCCAGCAGCCGGACAGGGGGCTCCTACGAG.

Comments on this clone: The read ends 3 residues early relative to the CDR3; the germline J gene fills the gap. This rearrangement joins TRBV7-9 to TRBJ2-4, with TRBD2 matching 7 bases. CDR1 and CDR2 from the germline V gene are SEHNR and FQNEAQ (reference sequence). The CDR3 runs 13 residues. CDR3 residues: CASSLVRDYGQYF. The sequenced CDR3 bases are TGTGCCAGCAGCTTGGTCAGGGACTATGGT.

As regards this clone: The sequenced fragment ends 3 residues before the CDR3 boundary, so the rest is inferred from the germline J gene. The sample contains more than one DNA sequence encoding this CDR3. The chain uses TRBV18 and TRBJ2-7; 7 nucleotides align to TRBD1. The CDR3 contains 14 residues. After removal of 3 bases from V and 6 bases from J, the junction contained 8 bases not matched to a gene. CDR1 is KGHSH and CDR2 is LQKENI in the germline V gene. The CDR3 spells CASSPRQGSGEQYF. CDR3 DNA, as far as it was read: TGTGCCAGCTCACCGAGACAGGGTTCGGGCGAG.

As regards this clone: The read is 3 residues too short to cover the CDR3 end, so that end is filled in from the germline J gene. Different DNA sequences within this sample yield the same CDR3. V and J are TRBV18 and TRBJ2-1; 8 nucleotides line up with TRBD1. This CDR3 contains 13 residues. CDR1 and CDR2 from the germline V gene are KGHSH and LQKENI. Trimming cost V 3 bases and J 7 bases; bases outside gene matches: 2. CDR3 region: CASSPTGVNEQFF. CDR3 bases read: TGTGCCAGCTCACCGACAGGGGTTAATGAG.

Details on this clone: The read terminates 3 residues before the CDR3 end, so the remaining end is supplied by the germline J gene. The gene calls are TRBV5-6 and TRBJ2-3; a possible D gene is TRBD1 (5 bases). Germline V gene data show CDR1 as SGHDT and CDR2 as YYEEEE. The V end lost 2 bases, the J end lost 3 bases, and 7 bases lay between the germline ends. This CDR3 is 13 amino acids long. CDR3 region: CASSLRGTDTQYF. The sequenced CDR3 bases are TGTGCCAGCAGCTTAAGGGGTACAGATACG.

A word on this clone: The CDR3 end is not reached by the read, which stops 3 residues before it; the germline J gene fills it in. The chain has TRBV2 and TRBJ1-5, with 9 bases aligning to TRBD1. J gave up 7 bases and V 7 bases, and 8 bases lay outside the gene matches. This CDR3 is built from 14 residues. Germline V gene data show CDR1 as SNHLY and CDR2 as FYNNEI. The CDR3 here is CASNPGQGPQPQHF. The covered CDR3 bases are TGTGCCAGCAACCCGGGACAGGGTCCCCAGCCC.